The rows below give T cell receptor beta chains drawn from one sample of a study of T cell responses to AZD1222 COVID-19 vaccine. TCRdb's table, derived via immunoSEQ multiplex PCR, lists solely in-frame clones and lacks some. This table holds about 50,000 clones, approximately 89% found once. Sequenced material: peripheral blood, taken on day 0 of AZD1222 vaccination. Receptors originate from an adult in good health. Both conserved end residues are part of each CDR3. D genes are given only for firm matches. Some rows mark clone size as missing; the rest say once, few, many or name a class of expanded clone.

v_gene,abundance,d_gene,j_gene,CDR3nt,CDR3aa
TRBV20-1,.,TRBD1,TRBJ2-7,TGCAGTGCCCCGGGACAGGGAATGCAGTACTTC,CSAPGQGMQYF
TRBV4-1,.,.,TRBJ1-4,TGCGCCAGCAGCCAAGACCCGGGTAGTGAAAAACTGTTTTTT,CASSQDPGSEKLFF
TRBV5-6,.,.,TRBJ1-2,TGTGCCAGCAGCTTGGTGGACCGAAGCTATGGCTACACCTTC,CASSLVDRSYGYTF
TRBV6-5,.,TRBD1,TRBJ1-2,TGTGCCAGCAGTACGACAGGGCTTACTGGCTACACCTTC,CASSTTGLTGYTF
TRBV12-3/TRBV12-4,.,.,TRBJ2-7,TGTGCCAGCAGTTTATCCGCCTACGAGCAGTACTTC,CASSLSAYEQYF
TRBV19,.,.,TRBJ1-2,TGTGCCAGTAGGAAAACGGGATCACAGGGCTACACCTTC,CASRKTGSQGYTF
TRBV6-5,once,TRBD1,TRBJ1-1,TGTGCCAGCAGTTATTTACAGGGGGCGACTGAAGCTTTCTTT,CASSYLQGATEAFF
TRBV19,once,.,TRBJ1-2,TGTGCCAGTATCGTACCCGACGGGGCCTATGGCTACACCTTC,CASIVPDGAYGYTF
TRBV7-3,.,TRBD2,TRBJ2-1,TGTGCCAGCAGCTTCTCCGGACTAGCGGGAGAAAAAAATGAGCAGTTCTTC,CASSFSGLAGEKNEQFF
TRBV6-5,.,.,TRBJ1-3,TGTGCCAGCAGTTACTCGGGGGAAGTCGGAAACACCATATATTTT,CASSYSGEVGNTIYF
TRBV7-2,once,TRBD1,TRBJ1-2,TGTGCCAGCAGCTTCGCGGGACAGAACAGGGATGGCTACACCTTC,CASSFAGQNRDGYTF
TRBV30,.,.,TRBJ1-5,TGTGCCTGGAGTGGGGACATAGGTCAGCCCCAGCATTTT,CAWSGDIGQPQHF
TRBV9,once,TRBD2,TRBJ2-1,TGTGCCAGCAGCGTGACTAGCGGGACCTTCAATGAGCAGTTCTTC,CASSVTSGTFNEQFF
TRBV7-8,.,TRBD2,TRBJ2-4,TGTGCCAGCAGCTTAGAATTGGGACTAGCGGGAGGAGCCAAAAACATTCAGTACTTC,CASSLELGLAGGAKNIQYF
TRBV3-1/TRBV3-2,.,.,TRBJ1-6,TGTGCCAGCAGCCAAGGGGCAGCAAATTCACCCCTCCACTTT,CASSQGAANSPLHF
TRBV30,.,.,TRBJ1-6,TGTGCCTGGAGATCACCCGGACAGTCGAAGAGCTCCTATAATTCACCCCTCCACTTT,CAWRSPGQSKSSYNSPLHF
TRBV11-2,few,TRBD1,TRBJ2-7,TGTGCCAGCAGCCCAGGGGGAAGATACTCGCACTCCTACGAGCAGTACTTC,CASSPGGRYSHSYEQYF
TRBV24-1,once,.,TRBJ2-2,TGTGCCACCAGTGATTCCACCGGGACAAACACCGGGGAGCTGTTTTTT,CATSDSTGTNTGELFF
TRBV29-1,.,TRBD1,TRBJ2-7,TGCAGCGTTGAAGGGGGACAGGCCCTTGAGTTC,CSVEGGQALEF
TRBV5-4,.,.,TRBJ2-2,TGTGCCAGCAGCCCAGGGGGGGGGCAGAACACCGGGGAGCTGTTTTTT,CASSPGGGQNTGELFF
TRBV12-3/TRBV12-4,.,.,TRBJ1-1,TGTGCCAGCAGTTTTTCCCCCGGCACTGAAGCTTTCTTT,CASSFSPGTEAFF
TRBV19,.,.,TRBJ1-5,TGTGCCAGTAGGGACACGGCACGAAGCAATCAGCCCCAGCATTTT,CASRDTARSNQPQHF
TRBV21-1,.,.,TRBJ1-3,TGTGCCAGCAGCAAAGCGGCGCTAGCACCCGGAAACACCATATATTTT,CASSKAALAPGNTIYF
TRBV6-5,.,TRBD2,TRBJ2-7,TGTGCCAGCAGTTACTCGGGTCGCGGGAGTGGTTACGAGCAGTACTTC,CASSYSGRGSGYEQYF
TRBV12-5,.,TRBD2,TRBJ2-5,TGTGCTAGTGGTACGGCGCGGGAGGGCCCGGAGACCCAGTACTTC,CASGTAREGPETQYF
TRBV30,.,.,TRBJ2-2,TGTGCCTGCCAGCCCGGGGAACCCGGGGAGCTGTTTTTT,CACQPGEPGELFF
TRBV3-1/TRBV3-2,.,.,TRBJ2-2,TGTGCCAGCAAATCAACCGGGATCCCCGGGAGCGGGGAGCTGTTTTTT,CASKSTGIPGSGELFF
TRBV6-2/TRBV6-3,.,.,TRBJ2-5,TGTGCCAGCAGTTACTCGATTGGGCAAGAGACCCAGTACTTC,CASSYSIGQETQYF
TRBV18,.,.,TRBJ1-1,TGTGCCACCTCAGGACAGATTGGGTGGAACACTGAAGCTTTCTTT,CATSGQIGWNTEAFF
TRBV19,.,TRBD2,TRBJ2-7,TGTGCCAGTAGACTCACTAGCGGGAGCTCCTACGAGCAGTACTTC,CASRLTSGSSYEQYF
TRBV27,.,.,TRBJ1-1,TGTGCCAGCTCCACAAGGGGAGCTGAAGCTTTCTTT,CASSTRGAEAFF
TRBV6-5,.,.,TRBJ1-2,TGTGCCAGCAGAATCCGGGATATTAACTATGGCTACACCTTC,CASRIRDINYGYTF
TRBV5-1,.,.,TRBJ2-5,TGCGCCAGCAGCTTGGACGGGCAGACCCAAGAGACCCAGTACTTC,CASSLDGQTQETQYF
TRBV30,.,.,TRBJ1-1,TGTGCCTGGGTACAGACCCAGAACACTGAAGCTTTCTTT,CAWVQTQNTEAFF
TRBV19,.,.,TRBJ1-5,TGTGCCAGTAGGAGGGACCGACAGCTAAATCAGCCCCAGCATTTT,CASRRDRQLNQPQHF
TRBV28,few,.,TRBJ1-1,TGTGCCAGCAGTTTGCTGGCGGCAGGCACTGAAGCTTTCTTT,CASSLLAAGTEAFF
TRBV6-5,.,.,TRBJ1-1,TGTGCCAGCAGAAAAATCCACAGGGAAAGTGAAGCTTTCTTT,CASRKIHRESEAFF
TRBV5-1,.,TRBD2,TRBJ2-5,TGCGCCAGCAGCTCGGTGACTAGCGGGAGGGGGGAGACCCAGTACTTC,CASSSVTSGRGETQYF
TRBV29-1,once,.,TRBJ1-3,TGCAGCGTTGCGCAGGGCCTCTCTGGAAACACCATATATTTT,CSVAQGLSGNTIYF
TRBV19,.,.,TRBJ2-1,TGTGCCAGCAAGGGGCCGACTATGTACAATGAGCAGTTCTTC,CASKGPTMYNEQFF
TRBV19,.,TRBD2,TRBJ2-3,TGTGCCAGTAGTATGCAAGCGGGAGTTCTGACAGATACGCAGTATTTT,CASSMQAGVLTDTQYF
TRBV7-9,.,.,TRBJ1-4,TGTGCCAGCAGCTTAGGCCGGGCAGAGATCAATGAAAAACTGTTTTTT,CASSLGRAEINEKLFF
TRBV29-1,few,.,TRBJ2-2,TGCAGCGCCGAGGCAGACACCGGGGAGCTGTTTTTT,CSAEADTGELFF
TRBV29-1,.,.,TRBJ2-2,TGCAGCGTTGAGACATTTATCACCGGGGAGCTGTTTTTT,CSVETFITGELFF
TRBV15,.,.,TRBJ2-1,TGTGCCACCAGCAGGGCAGGGTCCTACAATGAGCAGTTCTTC,CATSRAGSYNEQFF
TRBV6-5,.,.,TRBJ2-7,TGTGCCAGCACCCCCGCCGGTGGGGTCGCCTACGAGCAGTACTTC,CASTPAGGVAYEQYF
TRBV5-4,.,.,TRBJ1-2,TGTGCCAGCAGCCAACCGGGGGGATTCTATGGCTACACCTTC,CASSQPGGFYGYTF
TRBV2,once,.,TRBJ1-5,TGTGCCAGCAAGGAGACTCGGGGGTTAGGAAATCAGCCCCAGCATTTT,CASKETRGLGNQPQHF
TRBV24-1,few,TRBD2,TRBJ2-3,TGTGCCACCAGTGCCCCCCTAGCGGGAGCTTCAGATACGCAGTATTTT,CATSAPLAGASDTQYF
TRBV7-9,.,.,TRBJ1-4,TGTGCCAGCAGCTCTTCAGGGGAGACTAAAAAACTGTTTTTT,CASSSSGETKKLFF
TRBV29-1,.,.,TRBJ1-2,TGCAGCGTTGAGTCGGCGAGATATGGCTACACCTTC,CSVESARYGYTF
TRBV4-1,.,.,TRBJ1-5,TGCGCCAGCAGCCAAGGGGCTGGGGAGGCCAATCAGCCCCAGCATTTT,CASSQGAGEANQPQHF
TRBV18,.,.,TRBJ2-7,TGTGCCAGCTCACCAGGGCGCGGCGGCGAGCAGTACTTC,CASSPGRGGEQYF
TRBV15,.,.,TRBJ2-5,TGTGCCACCAGCAGAGATTTAGTTATAACTGGGGCCCAGTACTTC,CATSRDLVITGAQYF
TRBV28,.,.,TRBJ1-2,TGTGCCAGCAGTAGAGGTTTGAGCTACACCTTC,CASSRGLSYTF
TRBV10-3,.,TRBD1,TRBJ2-7,TGTGCCATCAGTGCGACAGGGACCTACGAGCAGTACTTC,CAISATGTYEQYF
TRBV11-2,.,TRBD1,TRBJ2-7,TGTGCCAGCAGCCCACCAACAACAGGGGCCTACGAGCAGTACTTC,CASSPPTTGAYEQYF
TRBV19,once,.,TRBJ1-5,TGTGCCAGCGACCTGCGAGGGAGCAATCAGCCCCAGCATTTT,CASDLRGSNQPQHF